The TCR beta chain described here comes from a study of human T cells and chemical hapten exposure. Study-level results: A positive correlation with patch test score was shown by PT1 expanded TCR counts.

A remark on this clonotype: No antigen is known for it.

V lost 7 bases, J lost 11 bases, and 15 bases lay in between. Germline V gene sequence: CDR1 SQVTM, CDR2 ANQGSEA. The CDR3 runs 11 residues. TCRdb re-called the RACE reads with MiXCR, one entry per CDR3 protein. The sample includes about 160,000 distinct CDR3 sequences, 25% to 35% of them seen just once. As to time point: patch test 3, about 24 weeks after DPC sensitization. The treatment is: therapeutic diphenylcyclopropenone sensitization with weekly scalp DPC. People who gave samples had alopecia, were 18 to 70 years old, and were suitable for DPC. This specimen consisted of whole blood, obtained in connection with sensitization to the hapten diphenylcyclopropenone (DPC). This chain links TRBV29-1 with TRBJ2-1; perhaps TRBD2 as D (6 bases). The clonotype comes from a woman between 18 and 30 years old with alopecia areata. Some clones in this sample may be carry-over from other donors' samples. The CDR3, as DNA: TGCAGCGCTCTTACCCGGGGGAAGCAGTTCTTC. Protein: CSALTRGKQFF.